This paragraph covers one T cell receptor beta chain sequence. Its antigen remains unknown. Noted time point: cycle 4 day 1 (C4D1), after more than 5 weeks of nivolumab. Every single patient, without exception, relapsed after autologous stem cell transplantation, and brentuximab vedotin exposure varied. The data are from a study of PD-1 blockade in classical Hodgkin lymphoma. Study-wide findings and caveats: Researchers reported that CD4+ TCR diversity, though not CD8+, rose significantly by C4D1.

Repertoires were generated with immunoSEQ multiplex PCR, while TCRdb's copy carries only in-frame clones and drops some. This table holds tens of thousands of clones, 90% found once. The CDR3 totals 12 residues. Germline CDR1 and CDR2: SEHNR and FQNEAQ (reference sequence). V lost 5 bases to trimming and J lost 6 bases, with 9 bases between them. The source material was peripheral blood mononuclear cells (PBMCs), sampled before the fourth cycle of nivolumab. The genes are TRBV7-9 and TRBJ2-3; D is uncertain. The TCR originated in a human donor with classical Hodgkin lymphoma. For the CDR3, the DNA is TGTGCCAGCAGCCCAATCCCGGATACGCAGTATTTT. As protein: CASSPIPDTQYF.